The present T cell receptor beta chain was sequenced within a study of shared clonotypes between healthy human individuals. Study in general: Per donor, CD8 memory used one plate, CD8 naive used two, CD4 memory used three and CD4 naive used three.

Donors were Caucasian adults residing in Nashville, Tennessee, USA. It was into CD45RA+ naive and CD45RA-negative memory subsets that the CD4+ cells were split. The assay used deep level. Libraries were prepared by immunoSEQ multiplex PCR; TCRdb keeps only in-frame clonotypes and omits some of them. Found here are 1.6 million or so clones, roughly 96% of them singletons; the top ten hold roughly 1.2%. The sequenced sample was naive CD4+ T cells sorted from blood. Subset indicated: CD45RA+ positively selected. The receptor comes from a man younger than 45 in good health.

CDR3 DNA sequence: TGTGCCAGCAGTGAACCCCGACTAGCGGGAATTGCTGAGCAGTTCTTC. As protein: CASSEPRLAGIAEQFF. V usage is TRBV6-1 and J usage is TRBJ2-1, with 11 bases identical to TRBD2. V shed 2 bases, J shed 9 bases, and the junction held 9 bases outside the gene matches. The CDR3 length is 16 residues. From germline, CDR1 is MNHNS and CDR2 SASEGT.